Shown below are 27 T cell receptor beta chains from a single sample sequenced in a study of graft-versus-host responses after intestinal transplantation. No antigen is known for these receptors. Assay used: immunoSEQ multiplex PCR; TCRdb lists only in-frame clones, some missing. This repertoire shows about 100,000 clones, about 91% found once; its top ten account for less than 0.8%. Here the sequenced sample was unstimulated CD4+ T cells sorted from spleen or lymph node cells, taken before transplant. Receptors originate from a human donor who was the organ donor for an intestinal transplant.

In its sample, this clone was seen a few times. This chain connects TRBV6-5 to TRBJ1-2, with a possible D match to TRBD1 (5 bases). Germline lookup yields CDR1 MNHEY and CDR2 SVGAGI. The CDR3 is made up of 14 amino acids. Deletions cut 5 bases from V and 8 bases from J, with 18 bases between. The CDR3 loop reads CASSAQARAGGYTF. CDR3 nucleotides: TGTGCCAGCAGTGCTCAGGCCAGGGCGGGGGGCTACACCTTC.

This clone came up once. The chain recombines TRBV18 with TRBJ1-1; tentatively, D is TRBD1 (5 bases). The germline gives CDR1 KGHSH, CDR2 LQKENI. The germline V and J ends were trimmed by 2 bases and 4 bases, with 17 bases remaining between them. This CDR3 region has 16 residues. In DNA form, the CDR3 reads TGTGCCAGCTCACCATTGGGTCCCGGGCAGGGCACTGAAGCTTTCTTT. Translating gives CASSPLGPGQGTEAFF.

This clone was recorded only once. CDR3 sequence (DNA): TGTGCCTCGGGTATGGCCGAGCAGTACTTC. As protein: CASGMAEQYF. The chain couples TRBV30 to TRBJ2-7, with D unresolved. Between the trimmed V and J ends, which lost 7 bases and 6 bases, there was a span of 10 bases. This CDR3 has 10 residues. Per germline, CDR1 GTSNPN and CDR2 SVGIG (reference sequence).

The chain links TRBV2 to TRBJ2-3; perhaps TRBD2 as D (6 bases). The CDR3 is 13 amino acids. Germline values: CDR1 SNHLY, CDR2 FYNNEI. The V and J ends lost 3 bases and 6 bases respectively, with 10 bases between them. In DNA form, the CDR3 reads TGTGCCAGCAGTGATTCGGGGGTGGATACGCAGTATTTT. It is translated as CASSDSGVDTQYF.

The genes are TRBV7-2 and TRBJ2-2, with D possibly TRBD1 on 5 matching bases. Germline CDR1 reads SGHTA; CDR2 reads FQGNSA. This CDR3 is 16 amino acids long. The germline V and J ends were trimmed by 3 bases and 5 bases, with 16 bases remaining between them. In DNA, the CDR3 is TGTGCCAGCAGCTTGACAACAGGCCCGGAAACCGGGGAGCTGTTTTTT. This translates into CASSLTTGPETGELFF.

The V and J genes are TRBV11-3 and TRBJ2-3; TRBD2 aligns across 11 bases. CDR3 length: 16 residues. Unmatched junction bases numbered 2, after V lost 3 bases and J lost 0 bases. Germline values: CDR1 SGHNT, CDR2 YENEEA. CDR3 in DNA: TGTGCCAGCAGCTTTAGCGGGGGGGTTAGCACAGATACGCAGTATTTT. This encodes CASSFSGGVSTDTQYF.

The chain joins TRBV18 to TRBJ1-3; D is undetermined. The V end lost 4 bases, the J end lost 3 bases, and 16 bases lay between the germline ends. The CDR3 contains 16 residues. Germline loops: CDR1 KGHSH, CDR2 LQKENI. CDR3 nucleotides: TGTGCCAGCTCACGATCCTCGGGTGAAAATGGAAACACCATATATTTT. Translating gives CASSRSSGENGNTIYF.

J is TRBJ1-5 and V is TRBV27; D gene uncertain. The V end lost 6 bases, the J end lost 5 bases, and 11 bases lay between the germline ends. This CDR3 is built from 13 residues. Per the germline V gene, CDR1 is MNHEY and CDR2 is SMNVEV (reference sequence). The CDR3 is CASSFARDQPQHF. The DNA of the CDR3 is TGTGCCAGCAGCTTTGCGAGGGATCAGCCCCAGCATTTT.

This clone was observed a single time. The V call is TRBV7-2, the J call TRBJ1-6; 11 nucleotides line up with TRBD1. The CDR3 covers 13 residues. Losses at the gene ends were 8 bases for V and 10 bases for J; bases not matched to a gene: 4. Germline CDR1 and CDR2: SGHTA and FQGNSA. CDR3 nucleotides: TGTGCCAGCGGGGGACAGGGGGAATCACCCCTCCACTTT. Encoded protein: CASGGQGESPLHF.

The genes are TRBV5-4 and TRBJ1-1; the D is unclear. The germline CDR1 and CDR2 sequences are SGHNT and YYREEE (reference sequence). Trimming shortened V by 3 bases and J by 3 bases, and 9 bases separated the two germline ends. This CDR3 contains 13 residues. CDR3 coding DNA: TGTGCCAGCAGCTACCAAGTATACACTGAAGCTTTCTTT. Its protein product is CASSYQVYTEAFF.

The CDR3 sequence is CASGTGRSNEKLFF. The CDR3 coding sequence is TGCGCCAGCGGGACGGGCAGGAGTAATGAAAAACTGTTTTTT. The chain carries TRBV5-1 and TRBJ1-4, with D perhaps TRBD1 (5 bases). CDR3 length equals 14 residues. The V gene lost 7 bases and the J gene lost 4 bases, with 14 bases spanning the gap. Germline values: CDR1 SGHRS, CDR2 YFSETQ. Supplemented by reference TRBV5-1 and TRBJ1-4, the full variable domain reads KAGVTQTPRYLIKTRGQQVTLSCSPISGHRSVSWYQQTPGQGLQFLFEYFSETQRNKGNFPGRFSGRQFSNSRSEMNVSTLELGDSALYLCASGTGRSNEKLFFGSGTQLSVL.

The chain links TRBV6-5 to TRBJ2-7; 12 nucleotides match TRBD1. V trimming: 4 bases; J trimming: 0 bases; junction bases outside the gene matches: 1. Germline CDR1 and CDR2: MNHEY and SVGAGI. The CDR3 loop spans 15 amino acids. The CDR3 is CASSLGQGASYEQYF. CDR3 bases: TGTGCCAGCAGTTTGGGACAGGGGGCCTCCTACGAGCAGTACTTC.

In DNA form, the CDR3 reads TGTGCCAGCAGCTTAGGGACAGGGTTAACGGACGAGCAGTACTTC. Amino acid sequence: CASSLGTGLTDEQYF. The chain uses TRBV7-9 and TRBJ2-7; 8 nucleotides agree with TRBD1. The CDR3 is 15 residues long. The V segment lost 1 base and the J segment 5 bases; nucleotides outside the gene matches: 7. The germline V gene encodes CDR1 SEHNR and CDR2 FQNEAQ (reference sequence).

This rearrangement joins TRBV14 to TRBJ2-2; 7 nucleotides align to TRBD1. Unmatched junction bases numbered 6, after V lost 1 base and J lost 7 bases. CDR1 SGHDN and CDR2 FVKESK come from the germline V gene. This CDR3 region has 15 residues. CDR3 sequence reads: CASSQVRRGLGELFF. CDR3 in DNA: TGTGCCAGCAGCCAAGTCAGAAGGGGGCTCGGGGAGCTGTTTTTT.

This clone was seen more than once but under ten times. The gene calls are TRBV5-4 and TRBJ1-2, with 10 bases aligning to TRBD1. The V gene end was trimmed by 3 bases and the J gene end by 8 bases; junction bases not matched to a gene: 4. The CDR3 has 13 residues. CDR1 and CDR2 from the germline V gene are SGHNT and YYREEE (reference sequence). Written as DNA, the CDR3 is TGTGCCAGCAGCTCGACAGGGGGCGGGGGCTACACCTTC. This encodes CASSSTGGGGYTF.

The J gene is TRBJ2-1, the V gene TRBV11-3; unclear D gene. Germline V gene sequence: CDR1 SGHNT, CDR2 YENEEA. This CDR3 contains 16 residues. The V gene lost 0 bases and the J gene lost 15 bases, with 24 bases spanning the gap. The CDR3 DNA sequence: TGTGCCAGCAGCTTAGATCACCCAACGCGCTACCGGTCGATGTTCTTC. Protein: CASSLDHPTRYRSMFF. Together with reference TRBV11-3 and TRBJ2-1, the CDR3 gives the full variable domain: EAGVVQSPRYKIIEKKQPVAFWCNPISGHNTLYWYLQNLGQGPELLIRYENEEAVDDSQLPKDRFSAERLKGVDSTLKIQPAELGDSAVYLCASSLDHPTRYRSMFFGPGTRLTVL.

The J gene is TRBJ1-2, the V gene TRBV7-9, with D possibly matching TRBD1 (6 bases). This CDR3 contains 15 residues. Germline-derived CDR1 and CDR2 are SEHNR and FQNEAQ (reference sequence). Between the trimmed V and J ends, which lost 5 bases and 1 base, there was a span of 14 bases. CDR3 DNA sequence: TGTGCCAGCAGCGAGGACAGACCAAATAACTATGGCTACACCTTC. Translation: CASSEDRPNNYGYTF.

This rearrangement joins TRBV9 to TRBJ1-1, with no clear D. CDR1 is SGDLS, CDR2 YYNGEE, per germline. V was clipped by 4 bases and J by 0 bases, with 16 bases between them. The CDR3 contains 16 residues. Here the CDR3 DNA reads TGTGCCAGCAGCTACCTCCAAGGGCCGGTGAACACTGAAGCTTTCTTT. Its protein is CASSYLQGPVNTEAFF. Variable domain in full (rest from reference TRBV9 and TRBJ1-1): DSGVTQTPKHLITATGQRVTLRCSPRSGDLSVYWYQQSLDQGLQFLIQYYNGEERAKGNILERFSAQQFPDLHSELNLSSLELGDSALYFCASSYLQGPVNTEAFFGQGTRLTVV.

This sequence joins TRBV6-1 and TRBJ1-2; D is unresolved. Trimming shortened V by 5 bases and J by 2 bases, and 6 bases separated the two germline ends. The germline CDR1 and CDR2 sequences are MNHNS and SASEGT. The CDR3 contains 12 residues. The CDR3: CASSLQNYGYTF. In DNA form, the CDR3 reads TGTGCCAGCAGTTTACAGAACTATGGCTACACCTTC.

The V and J genes are TRBV6-5 and TRBJ1-4, with D perhaps matching TRBD1 (6 bases). Deletions cut 2 bases from V and 7 bases from J, with 14 bases between. The CDR3 is made up of 15 amino acids. Germline V CDR1 and CDR2: MNHEY, SVGAGI. The CDR3 loop is CASSYVHGGGEKLFF. For the CDR3, the DNA is TGTGCCAGCAGTTACGTACACGGGGGCGGTGAAAAACTGTTTTTT.

The chain has TRBV6-1 and TRBJ2-4; no clear D gene. V dropped 6 bases and J dropped 0 bases, with 12 bases sitting between them. From germline, CDR1 is MNHNS and CDR2 SASEGT. The CDR3 runs 15 residues. CDR3 nucleotides: TGTGCCAGCAGCCGGACGTTCCAAGCCAAAAACATTCAGTACTTC. This sequence encodes CASSRTFQAKNIQYF.

The chain links TRBV4-1 to TRBJ2-3; D not certain. V was clipped by 0 bases and J by 5 bases, with 0 bases between them. Germline V gene sequence: CDR1 MGHRA, CDR2 YSYEKL. The CDR3 is 11 residues long. The CDR3 loop is CASSQEDTQYF. CDR3 nucleotide sequence: TGCGCCAGCAGCCAAGAAGATACGCAGTATTTT.

As concerns this clone: Other DNA sequences in the sample encode the same CDR3. The rearrangement links TRBV5-1 to TRBJ1-1, with D uncertain. The germline V gene has CDR1 SGHRS and CDR2 YFSETQ. V gave up 0 bases and J gave up 5 bases, with 8 bases separating them. The length of the CDR3 is 13 residues. CDR3 nucleotide sequence: TGCGCCAGCAGCTTGGGTACGGGGACTGAAGCTTTCTTT. It translates to CASSLGTGTEAFF.

This sequence joins TRBV7-9 and TRBJ2-5; no clear D gene. V was clipped by 4 bases and J by 9 bases, with 6 bases between them. Germline CDR1 is SEHNR and CDR2 is FQNEAQ (reference sequence). The CDR3 covers 10 residues. CDR3 nucleotides: TGTGCCAGCAGCTCGGTGGCCCAGTACTTC. It specifies CASSSVAQYF. The entire variable domain, with the rest obtained from reference TRBV7-9 and TRBJ2-5, is as follows: DTGVSQNPRHKITKRGQNVTFRCDPISEHNRLYWYRQTLGQGPEFLTYFQNEAQLEKSRLLSDRFSAERPKGSFSTLEIQRTEQGDSAMYLCASSSVAQYFGPGTRLLVL.

The chain links TRBV7-9 to TRBJ2-5; D is uncertain. The CDR3 is made up of 19 amino acids. With 0 bases removed from V and 5 bases from J, the gap between germline ends came to 25 bases. Germline-derived CDR1 and CDR2 are SEHNR and FQNEAQ (reference sequence). CDR3 nucleotide sequence: TGTGCCAGCAGCTTAGCGTCCCGGATGAGTTTAAACAGCAGGGAGACCCAGTACTTC. Translating it yields CASSLASRMSLNSRETQYF.

The chain recombines TRBV7-2 with TRBJ2-7; 9 positions agree with TRBD2. Germline lookup yields CDR1 SGHTA and CDR2 FQGNSA. This CDR3 has 14 residues. The V gene end was trimmed by 5 bases and the J gene end by 3 bases; junction bases not matched to a gene: 5. The CDR3 loop reads CASSRTSDYYEQYF. The CDR3 DNA sequence: TGTGCCAGCAGCAGGACTAGCGACTACTACGAGCAGTACTTC. Full variable domain (missing parts from reference TRBV7-2 and TRBJ2-7): GAGVSQSPSNKVTEKGKDVELRCDPISGHTALYWYRQSLGQGLEFLIYFQGNSAPDKSGLPSDRFSAERTGGSVSTLTIQRTQQEDSAVYLCASSRTSDYYEQYFGPGTRLTVT.

This rearrangement joins TRBV6-6 to TRBJ1-5; 8 bases match TRBD1. This CDR3 is built from 15 residues. The germline V gene encodes CDR1 MNHNY and CDR2 SVGAGI (reference sequence). V lost 5 bases, J lost 3 bases, and 6 bases stayed unmatched. CDR3 sequence reads: CASSPHRGDNQPQHF. Here the CDR3 DNA reads TGTGCCAGCAGTCCGCACAGGGGGGACAATCAGCCCCAGCATTTT.